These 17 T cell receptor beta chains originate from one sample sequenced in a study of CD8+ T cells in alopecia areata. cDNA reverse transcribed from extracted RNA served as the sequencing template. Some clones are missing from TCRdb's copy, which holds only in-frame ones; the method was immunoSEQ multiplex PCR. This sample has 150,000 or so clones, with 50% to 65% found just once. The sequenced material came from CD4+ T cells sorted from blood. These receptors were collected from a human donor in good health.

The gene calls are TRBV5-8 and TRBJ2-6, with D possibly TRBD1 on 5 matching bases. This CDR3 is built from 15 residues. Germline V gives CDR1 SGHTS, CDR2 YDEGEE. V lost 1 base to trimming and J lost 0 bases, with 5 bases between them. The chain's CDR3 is CASSLQGSGANVLTF. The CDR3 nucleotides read TGTGCCAGCAGCTTGCAGGGCTCTGGGGCCAACGTCCTGACTTTC.

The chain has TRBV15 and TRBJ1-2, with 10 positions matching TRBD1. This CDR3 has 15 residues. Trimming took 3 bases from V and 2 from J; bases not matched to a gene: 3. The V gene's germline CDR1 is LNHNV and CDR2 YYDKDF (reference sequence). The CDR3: CATSRMTGGNYGYTF. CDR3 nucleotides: TGTGCCACCAGCAGGATGACAGGGGGCAACTATGGCTACACCTTC.

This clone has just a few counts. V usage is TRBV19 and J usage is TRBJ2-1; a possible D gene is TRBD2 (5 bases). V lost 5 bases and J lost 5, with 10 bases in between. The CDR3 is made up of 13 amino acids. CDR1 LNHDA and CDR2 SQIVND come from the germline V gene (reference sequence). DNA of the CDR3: TGTGCCAGTAGTCCGCGGGTTAACAATGAGCAGTTCTTC. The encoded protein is CASSPRVNNEQFF. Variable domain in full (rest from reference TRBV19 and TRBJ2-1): DGGITQSPKYLFRKEGQNVTLSCEQNLNHDAMYWYRQDPGQGLRLIYYSQIVNDFQKGDIAEGYSVSREKKESFPLTVTSAQKNPTAFYLCASSPRVNNEQFFGPGTRLTVL.

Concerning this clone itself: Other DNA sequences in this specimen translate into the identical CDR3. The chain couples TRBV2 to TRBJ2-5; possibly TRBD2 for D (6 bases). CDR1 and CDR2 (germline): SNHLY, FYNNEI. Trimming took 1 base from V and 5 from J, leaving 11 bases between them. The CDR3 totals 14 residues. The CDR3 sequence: CASSEVAGGETQYF. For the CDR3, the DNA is TGTGCCAGCAGTGAAGTGGCAGGAGGGGAGACCCAGTACTTC. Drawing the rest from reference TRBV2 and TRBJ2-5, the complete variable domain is EPEVTQTPSHQVTQMGQEVILRCVPISNHLYFYWYRQILGQKVEFLVSFYNNEISEKSEIFDDQFSVERPDGSNFTLKIRSTKLEDSAMYFCASSEVAGGETQYFGPGTRLLVL.

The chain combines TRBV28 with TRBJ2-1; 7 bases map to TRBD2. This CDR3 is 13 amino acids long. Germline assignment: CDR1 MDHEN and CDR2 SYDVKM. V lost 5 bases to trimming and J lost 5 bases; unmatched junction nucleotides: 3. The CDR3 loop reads CASSRAGDNEQFF. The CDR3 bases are TGTGCCAGCAGTAGGGCGGGAGACAATGAGCAGTTCTTC.

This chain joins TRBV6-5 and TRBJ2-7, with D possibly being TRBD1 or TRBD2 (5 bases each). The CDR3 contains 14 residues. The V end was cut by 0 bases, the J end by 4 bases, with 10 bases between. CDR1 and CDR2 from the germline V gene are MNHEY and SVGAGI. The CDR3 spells CASSYSRGNYEQYF. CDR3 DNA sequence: TGTGCCAGCAGTTACTCGAGGGGCAATTACGAGCAGTACTTC.

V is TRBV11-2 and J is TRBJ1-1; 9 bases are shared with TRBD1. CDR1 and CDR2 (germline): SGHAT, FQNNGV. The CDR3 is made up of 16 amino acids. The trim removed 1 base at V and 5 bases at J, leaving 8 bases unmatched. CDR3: CASSLAGTGRRTEAFF. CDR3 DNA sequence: TGTGCCAGCAGCTTAGCCGGGACAGGGCGACGTACTGAAGCTTTCTTT. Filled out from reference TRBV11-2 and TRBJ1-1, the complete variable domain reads EAGVAQSPRYKIIEKRQSVAFWCNPISGHATLYWYQQILGQGPKLLIQFQNNGVVDDSQLPKDRFSAERLKGVDSTLKIQPAKLEDSAVYLCASSLAGTGRRTEAFFGQGTRLTVV.

CDR3 residues: CAITTTGGTNTGELFF. In nucleotides, the CDR3 is TGCGCCATTACAACTACGGGGGGAACGAACACCGGGGAGCTGTTTTTT. V is TRBV23-1 and J is TRBJ2-2, with TRBD2 matching over 7 bases. TRBV23-1 is noted as an ORF with a role that remains uncertain. V was pared by 10 bases and J by 0 bases, with 11 bases of the junction left unmatched. The CDR3 extends over 16 amino acids.

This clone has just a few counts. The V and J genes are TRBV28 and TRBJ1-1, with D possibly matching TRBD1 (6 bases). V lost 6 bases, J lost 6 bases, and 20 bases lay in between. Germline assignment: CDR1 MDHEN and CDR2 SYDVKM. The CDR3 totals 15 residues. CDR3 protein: CASRYSTGIRAEAFF. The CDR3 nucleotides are TGTGCCAGCAGATACTCCACAGGGATTAGGGCTGAAGCTTTCTTT.

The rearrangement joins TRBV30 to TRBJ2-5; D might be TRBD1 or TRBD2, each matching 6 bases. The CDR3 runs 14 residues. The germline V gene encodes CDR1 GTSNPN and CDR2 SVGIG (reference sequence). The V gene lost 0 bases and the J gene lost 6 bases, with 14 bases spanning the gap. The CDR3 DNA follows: TGTGCCTGGAGTGTCGGGGGCCCCGCGAAGACCCAGTACTTC. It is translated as CAWSVGGPAKTQYF.

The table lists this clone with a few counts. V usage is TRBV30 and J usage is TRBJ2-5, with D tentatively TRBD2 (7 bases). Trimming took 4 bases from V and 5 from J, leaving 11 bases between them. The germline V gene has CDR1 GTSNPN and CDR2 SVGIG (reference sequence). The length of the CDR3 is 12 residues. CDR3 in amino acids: CAWKGGGETQYF. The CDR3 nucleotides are TGTGCCTGGAAGGGAGGGGGGGAGACCCAGTACTTC.

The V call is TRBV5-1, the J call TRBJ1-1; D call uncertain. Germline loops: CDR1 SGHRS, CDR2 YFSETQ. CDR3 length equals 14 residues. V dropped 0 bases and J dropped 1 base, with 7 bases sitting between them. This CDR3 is CASSLAYQNTEAFF. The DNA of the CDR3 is TGCGCCAGCAGCTTGGCCTATCAGAACACTGAAGCTTTCTTT.

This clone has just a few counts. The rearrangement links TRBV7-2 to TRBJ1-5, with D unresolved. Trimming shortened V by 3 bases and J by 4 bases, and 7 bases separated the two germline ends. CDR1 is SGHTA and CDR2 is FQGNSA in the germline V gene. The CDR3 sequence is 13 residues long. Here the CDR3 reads CASSFWVNQPQHF. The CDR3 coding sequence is TGTGCCAGCAGCTTTTGGGTAAATCAGCCCCAGCATTTT.

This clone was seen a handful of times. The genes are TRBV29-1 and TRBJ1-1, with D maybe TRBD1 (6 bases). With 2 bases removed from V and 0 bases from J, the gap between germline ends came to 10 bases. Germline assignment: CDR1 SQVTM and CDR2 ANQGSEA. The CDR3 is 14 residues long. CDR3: CSVERDNMNTEAFF. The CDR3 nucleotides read TGCAGCGTTGAAAGGGACAACATGAACACTGAAGCTTTCTTT.

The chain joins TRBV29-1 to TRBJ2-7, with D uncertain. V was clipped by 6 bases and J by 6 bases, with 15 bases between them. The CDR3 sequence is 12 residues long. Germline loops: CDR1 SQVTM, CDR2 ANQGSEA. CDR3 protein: CSVTRREGEQYF. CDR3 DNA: TGCAGCGTAACCAGGAGAGAAGGCGAGCAGTACTTC.

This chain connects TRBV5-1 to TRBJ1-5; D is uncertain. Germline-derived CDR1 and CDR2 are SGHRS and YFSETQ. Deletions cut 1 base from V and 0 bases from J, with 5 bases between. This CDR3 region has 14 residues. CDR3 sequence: CASSLKRSNQPQHF. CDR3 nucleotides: TGCGCCAGCAGCTTGAAACGTAGCAATCAGCCCCAGCATTTT.

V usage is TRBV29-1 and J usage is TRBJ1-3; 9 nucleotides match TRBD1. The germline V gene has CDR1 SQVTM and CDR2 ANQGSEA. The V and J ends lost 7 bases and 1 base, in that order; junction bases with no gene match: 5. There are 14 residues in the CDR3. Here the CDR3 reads CSARQGGSGNTIYF. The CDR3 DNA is TGCAGCGCTCGACAGGGGGGGTCTGGAAACACCATATATTTT.